One and the same sample provided the 8 T cell receptor beta chains below, sequenced in a study of OX40 agonist ivuxolimab in advanced cancers. Data came from immunoSEQ multiplex PCR; TCRdb stores just in-frame clones and leaves some out. Of about 53,000 clones in the sample, 80% to 90% are singletons; the top ten hold roughly 10%. The source was CD4+ or CD8+ T cells sorted from blood, collected in a trial of the OX40 agonist ivuxolimab. These receptors were collected from an adult with an advanced solid tumor such as melanoma, head and neck, liver or kidney cancer.

The chain couples TRBV7-6 to TRBJ1-3, with unresolved D. V was shortened by 4 bases and J by 4 bases, with 5 bases between the two germline ends. This CDR3 spans 12 amino acids. In germline, CDR1 is SGHVS, CDR2 FNYEAQ. Here the CDR3 reads CASSSQGNTIYF. CDR3 in DNA: TGTGCCAGCAGCTCACAGGGAAACACCATATATTTT.

V usage is TRBV5-1 and J usage is TRBJ2-5, with TRBD1 matching over 8 bases. CDR3 length: 15 residues. J gave up 3 bases and V 4 bases, and 8 bases lay outside the gene matches. Germline V gives CDR1 SGHRS, CDR2 YFSETQ. The CDR3 DNA follows: TGCGCCAGCAGCGTACAGACAGGGGCGGAAGAGACCCAGTACTTC. It yields the protein CASSVQTGAEETQYF.

The chain links TRBV18 to TRBJ2-3, with TRBD1 as a possible D gene (5 bases). CDR3 length: 14 amino acids. Germline values: CDR1 KGHSH, CDR2 LQKENI. Trimming stripped 4 bases from V and 3 bases from J, with 11 bases between. In DNA form, the CDR3 reads TGTGCCAGCTCACAAGCGACAGCGACAGATACGCAGTATTTT. The encoded protein is CASSQATATDTQYF.

CDR3 bases: TGTGCCAGCAGCCAAGGCCGACAGGGGACCTACAATGAGCAGTTCTTC. Residues: CASSQGRQGTYNEQFF. The chain recombines TRBV4-2 with TRBJ2-1; 8 nucleotides match TRBD1. This CDR3 is 16 amino acids long. The germline gives CDR1 LGHNA, CDR2 YNFKEQ. The V gene end was trimmed by 1 base and the J gene end by 2 bases; junction bases not matched to a gene: 4.

The chain combines TRBV28 with TRBJ2-7, with 7 bases aligning to TRBD2. CDR3 length: 15 residues. V was pared by 5 bases and J by 1 base, with 8 bases of the junction left unmatched. Germline CDR1 is MDHEN and CDR2 is SYDVKM. CDR3 region: CASSPWAGASYEQYF. Written as DNA, the CDR3 is TGTGCCAGCAGTCCCTGGGCGGGAGCGTCCTACGAGCAGTACTTC.

The rearrangement links TRBV10-2 to TRBJ1-2, with D possibly being TRBD1 (5 bases). Germline CDR1 reads WSHSY; CDR2 reads SAAADI. Deletions cut 3 bases from V and 7 bases from J, with 18 bases between. The CDR3 sequence is 15 residues long. In DNA form, the CDR3 reads TGCGCCAGCAGTGAAGCTGGGACTGACTTAAGTGGCTACACCTTC. Encoded protein: CASSEAGTDLSGYTF.

This chain links TRBV21-1 with TRBJ2-6; the listed D gene, TRBD2, was not tested against the DNA. TRBV21-1 is a pseudogene locus. This CDR3 has 17 amino acids. CDR3 in DNA: TGTGCCAGCAGCAAAGGGGCGGGGGTGTCTGGGGCCAACGTCCTGACTTTC. Translation gives CASSKGAGVSGANVLTF.

This chain links TRBV5-5 with TRBJ2-2; 11 positions agree with TRBD2. The CDR3 runs to 16 residues. J was trimmed by 4 bases and V by 2 bases; bases with no gene match: 4. Germline CDR1 and CDR2: SGHKS and YYEKEE (reference sequence). The CDR3 reads CASSFGSGRATGELFF. The CDR3 nucleotides are TGTGCCAGCAGCTTTGGTAGCGGGAGGGCCACCGGGGAGCTGTTTTTT.